This is a list of T cell receptor beta chains from one sample in a study of cytomegalovirus exposure and HLA in healthy donors. Clones were sequenced by immunoSEQ multiplex PCR, and TCRdb holds only the in-frame ones, with some missing. Among under 140,000 clones listed, around 78% were seen once. Sequencing was done on a sample of PBMCs. All receptors derive from a woman aged 30 to 39 in good health and CMV-seronegative. The CDR3 runs from the conserved cysteine through the conserved F or W. A D gene is named only where the DNA matches it firmly. Not all rows give a size; the values are once, few, many and, for expanded clones, a class.

d_gene: .; v_gene: TRBV19; j_gene: TRBJ2-1; abundance: .; CDR3aa: CASSIGQFNEQFF; CDR3nt: TGTGCCAGTAGTATTGGACAGTTCAATGAGCAGTTCTTC
d_gene: TRBD2; v_gene: TRBV4-3; j_gene: TRBJ2-2; abundance: .; CDR3aa: CASSQAGLAATGELFF; CDR3nt: TGCGCCAGCAGCCAAGCGGGACTAGCGGCAACCGGGGAGCTGTTTTTT
d_gene: .; v_gene: TRBV4-3; j_gene: TRBJ1-6; abundance: once; CDR3aa: CASSQDTRGGNSPLHF; CDR3nt: TGCGCCAGCAGCCAAGATACGCGAGGGGGAAATTCACCCCTCCACTTT
d_gene: TRBD2; v_gene: TRBV30; j_gene: TRBJ2-3; abundance: .; CDR3aa: CAWTSGGGTDTQYF; CDR3nt: TGTGCCTGGACTAGCGGGGGGGGCACAGATACGCAGTATTTT
d_gene: .; v_gene: TRBV19; j_gene: TRBJ1-1; abundance: .; CDR3aa: CASSKAWSTEAFF; CDR3nt: TGTGCCAGTAGTAAGGCATGGAGCACTGAAGCTTTCTTT
d_gene: TRBD1; v_gene: TRBV6-1; j_gene: TRBJ1-4; abundance: once; CDR3aa: CASRPGQPGGELFF; CDR3nt: TGTGCCAGCAGGCCGGGACAGCCGGGAGGGGAACTGTTTTTT
d_gene: .; v_gene: TRBV7-2; j_gene: TRBJ1-2; abundance: .; CDR3aa: CASSTQGGGMGGYTF; CDR3nt: TGTGCCAGCAGCACCCAGGGTGGGGGGATGGGGGGCTACACCTTC
d_gene: TRBD2; v_gene: TRBV4-3; j_gene: TRBJ2-7; abundance: .; CDR3aa: CASSQDLGRGSSYEQYF; CDR3nt: TGCGCCAGCAGCCAAGATCTGGGGAGGGGATCATCCTACGAGCAGTACTTC
d_gene: TRBD1; v_gene: TRBV2; j_gene: TRBJ2-2; abundance: few; CDR3aa: CASSDGTGGSGELFF; CDR3nt: TGTGCCAGCAGTGACGGGACAGGGGGCTCCGGGGAGCTGTTTTTT
d_gene: .; v_gene: TRBV5-1; j_gene: TRBJ2-5; abundance: .; CDR3aa: CASSTGQGGYREYF; CDR3nt: TGCGCCAGCAGCACCGGACAGGGAGGGTATCGAGAGTACTTC
d_gene: TRBD1; v_gene: TRBV6-5; j_gene: TRBJ1-1; abundance: few; CDR3aa: CASLNRDRGGTEAFF; CDR3nt: TGTGCCAGCCTTAACCGGGACAGGGGCGGGACTGAAGCTTTCTTT
d_gene: .; v_gene: TRBV4-3; j_gene: TRBJ2-5; abundance: .; CDR3aa: CASSQGGVSETQYF; CDR3nt: TGCGCCAGCAGCCAAGGGGGAGTCTCAGAGACCCAGTACTTC